This T cell receptor beta chain was sequenced for a study of spatial heterogeneity in lung cancer. Across the whole study: Raw reads contained each unique TCR and UMI combination more than ten times on average.

To note about this clonotype: No antigen is known for it.

Documented time point: sample taken at primary tumor resection. No cells were sorted before sequencing. The whole RNA sequenced was extracted from tumor, nontumor lung or frozen PBMC. Notes on the study in general: Of tumor T cells, an estimated coverage of around 7% was reached for alpha chains and 13% for beta chains. Tumors with more nonsynonymous mutations had more expanded intratumoral alpha and beta TCRs. The numbers of ubiquitous and regional expanded TCRs correlated with ubiquitous and regional nonsynonymous mutations, respectively.

TCRdb processed the 5' RACE reads anew with MiXCR; each CDR3 protein has one entry. The sample holds about 15,000 distinct CDR3 sequences, about 7% seen once. The germline CDR1 and CDR2 sequences are SGHRS and YFSETQ. The V and J ends lost 3 bases and 3 bases, in that order; junction bases with no gene match: 9. There are 15 residues in the CDR3. The sequences come from lung tumor tissue, collected at surgery. The J gene is TRBJ2-7, the V gene TRBV5-1, with 7 bases identical to TRBD2. The clonotype comes from a male donor with early-stage non-small cell lung cancer. The CDR3, as DNA: TGCGCCAGCAGCTCATACGGGGCGGGGGACTACGAGCAGTACTTC. Translation: CASSSYGAGDYEQYF.